This paragraph covers one T cell receptor beta chain sequence. Its antigen is not known. The entry originates in a study of cytomegalovirus exposure and HLA in healthy donors. Broader study findings: Altogether, 150 to 200 TCR beta chains were recorded as cytomegalovirus-associated.

This CDR3 region has 14 residues. Germline V gene data show CDR1 as SQVTM and CDR2 as ANQGSEA. Between the trimmed V and J ends, which lost 6 bases and 4 bases, there was a span of 18 bases. Use of 60 Vbeta and 13 Jbeta primers characterized the PCR. Sequenced by immunoSEQ multiplex PCR; TCRdb stores in-frame clones only, minus some. The table records 65,000 to 95,000 clones, 60% to 85% of them present only once. The J gene is TRBJ2-5, the V gene TRBV29-1; weak D call: TRBD1 (5 bases). This receptor was taken from a male donor in good health and CMV-seropositive. The sequenced material came from PBMCs. CDR3 sequence (DNA): TGCAGCGTCGCTGGGGCCTTAAAGAGAGAGACCCAGTACTTC. It codes for CSVAGALKRETQYF.